The TCR beta chain under discussion was sequenced for a study of OX40 agonist ivuxolimab in advanced cancers. The overall study: Patients assigned to dose escalation were diagnosed with hepatocellular carcinoma, melanoma, renal cell or head and neck cancer. Partial responses were observed in three patients, of whom one had hepatocellular carcinoma and two had cutaneous melanoma.

Sequenced by immunoSEQ multiplex PCR; TCRdb stores in-frame clones only, minus some. This table holds 66,000 or so clones, about nine tenths found once. The CDR3 has 18 residues. V shed 2 bases and J shed 0 bases, with 18 bases lying between them. CDR1 and CDR2 (germline): SGHRS, YFSETQ. At baseline, cycle 4 day 1, and cycle 7 day 1, blood was sampled. This sample comprised CD4+ or CD8+ T cells sorted from blood, obtained in a trial of the OX40 agonist ivuxolimab. The TCR sequence derives from an adult with an advanced solid tumor such as melanoma, head and neck, liver or kidney cancer. The rearrangement uses TRBV5-1 and TRBJ2-1; D gene uncertain. The CDR3 DNA reads as TGCGCCAGCAGCTTCCCGCTAGACCTTAAGGGCTCCTACAATGAGCAGTTCTTC. Translating gives CASSFPLDLKGSYNEQFF. Together with reference TRBV5-1 and TRBJ2-1, the CDR3 gives the full variable domain: KAGVTQTPRYLIKTRGQQVTLSCSPISGHRSVSWYQQTPGQGLQFLFEYFSETQRNKGNFPGRFSGRQFSNSRSEMNVSTLELGDSALYLCASSFPLDLKGSYNEQFFGPGTRLTVL.